The 19 T cell receptor beta chains reported below all come from one sample, sequenced in a study of cytomegalovirus exposure and HLA in healthy donors. Researchers ran the PCR with 60 Vbeta and 13 Jbeta primers. Generated by immunoSEQ multiplex PCR, the TCRdb table keeps only in-frame clones and is missing some. The sample records more than 85,000 clones, around 10% being singletons. Sequencing used PBMCs. The receptors stem from a middle-aged man in good health and CMV-seropositive.

This chain links TRBV28 with TRBJ2-3; D call uncertain. The CDR3 runs 14 residues. V was clipped by 2 bases and J by 0 bases, with 6 bases between them. In germline, CDR1 is MDHEN, CDR2 SYDVKM. The CDR3 is CASSLGRSTDTQYF. The CDR3 nucleotides are TGTGCCAGCAGTTTAGGCAGAAGCACAGATACGCAGTATTTT.

In its sample, this clone was seen a few times. Being one base from a much bigger clone, this may be a read error. The CDR3 bases are TGTGCCAGCAGCCCCTGGGAGCGGGAGGGTGTGACCGGGGAGCTGTTTTTT. Amino acids: CASSPWEREGVTGELFF. The chain is built from TRBV4-2 and TRBJ2-2; the match to TRBD2 covers 10 bases. The germline CDR1 and CDR2 sequences are LGHNA and YNFKEQ. The CDR3 length is 17 residues. Losses at the gene ends were 4 bases for V and 5 bases for J; bases not matched to a gene: 10.

This clone has just a few counts. V and J are TRBV29-1 and TRBJ2-5; 8 bases fit TRBD2. Unmatched junction bases numbered 4, after V lost 3 bases and J lost 4 bases. There are 13 residues in the CDR3. Looked up from germline, CDR1 is SQVTM and CDR2 is ANQGSEA. CDR3 region: CSVEREAGETQYF. The CDR3 nucleotides read TGCAGCGTTGAGCGGGAGGCGGGAGAGACCCAGTACTTC.

This clone appeared a few times. This sequence joins TRBV5-6 and TRBJ1-4; D is uncertain. The germline gives CDR1 SGHDT, CDR2 YYEEEE. The CDR3 sequence is 13 residues long. The V end lost 1 base, the J end lost 6 bases, and 7 bases lay between the germline ends. The CDR3 reads CASSLINDEKLFF. CDR3 coding DNA: TGTGCCAGCAGCTTGATCAATGATGAAAAACTGTTTTTT.

This clone was seen a handful of times. The chain recombines TRBV28 with TRBJ2-3; maybe TRBD2 (6 bases). Germline loops: CDR1 MDHEN, CDR2 SYDVKM. The length of the CDR3 is 14 residues. V shed 4 bases and J shed 0 bases, with 8 bases lying between them. This CDR3 reads CASSSGGSTDTQYF. The CDR3 DNA reads TGTGCCAGCAGTTCCGGGGGAAGCACAGATACGCAGTATTTT.

Remarks on this clone: The same CDR3 also results from other DNA sequences found in this sample. The chain combines TRBV28 with TRBJ1-2, with 9 nucleotides matching TRBD1. CDR3 size: 14 residues. The V gene's germline CDR1 is MDHEN and CDR2 SYDVKM. The J segment lost 5 bases and the V segment lost 2 bases, leaving 3 bases of the junction unmatched. The CDR3 DNA reads TGTGCCAGCAGTTTAGGACAGGGGAATTATGGCTACACCTTC. Translation: CASSLGQGNYGYTF.

This clone was seen only a few times. V and J are TRBV9 and TRBJ1-1; tentative D call: TRBD1 (5 bases). The CDR3 spans 16 residues. Germline CDR1 SGDLS, CDR2 YYNGEE. Trimming removed 0 bases from V and 4 bases from J, with 16 bases in between. The CDR3 loop reads CASSVGQSMGGTEAFF. The CDR3, as DNA: TGTGCCAGCAGCGTAGGACAGTCGATGGGAGGCACTGAAGCTTTCTTT.

Only a few counts were recorded for this clone. The V gene is TRBV9, the J gene TRBJ1-3, with D tentatively TRBD1 (6 bases). From germline, CDR1 is SGDLS and CDR2 YYNGEE. CDR3 length equals 16 residues. Between the trimmed V and J ends, which lost 1 base and 0 bases, there was a span of 11 bases. The CDR3 reads CASSVTGTSSGNTIYF. The CDR3 DNA is TGTGCCAGCAGCGTAACAGGGACTAGCTCTGGAAACACCATATATTTT.

The genes are TRBV6-1 and TRBJ1-5, with 7 bases fitting TRBD1. Germline V lookup: CDR1 MNHNS, CDR2 SASEGT. This CDR3 has 13 amino acids. V dropped 6 bases and J dropped 5; count of bases not matched to a gene: 4. The CDR3 is CASSRQGHQPQHF. The CDR3 bases are TGTGCCAGCAGCCGACAGGGTCATCAGCCCCAGCATTTT.

V gene TRBV6-1 combines with J gene TRBJ1-1; 7 bases agree with TRBD1. CDR1 is MNHNS and CDR2 is SASEGT in the germline V gene. V lost 6 bases, J lost 3 bases, and 7 bases stayed unmatched. The CDR3 is 14 residues long. CDR3 amino acids: CASRITGTDTEAFF. The CDR3 nucleotides read TGTGCCAGCAGGATAACCGGGACAGACACTGAAGCTTTCTTT.

This clone was counted only a few times. The chain carries TRBV30 and TRBJ2-5; 8 bases map to TRBD1. Losses at the gene ends were 4 bases for V and 7 bases for J; bases not matched to a gene: 11. The CDR3 has 14 amino acids. Looked up from germline, CDR1 is GTSNPN and CDR2 is SVGIG (reference sequence). CDR3 bases: TGTGCCTGGAACGGACAGGGCAACCCTAGGACCCAGTACTTC. Encoded protein: CAWNGQGNPRTQYF.

With respect to this clone: Distinct nucleotide sequences in the sample also encode this CDR3. The chain has TRBV30 and TRBJ2-3, with TRBD2 matching over 9 bases. The germline V gene has CDR1 GTSNPN and CDR2 SVGIG (reference sequence). Trimming at V came to 2 bases and at J to 2 bases, leaving 2 bases not matched to a gene. The CDR3 is made up of 14 amino acids. The CDR3 spells CAWSSSGTTDTQYF. CDR3 coding DNA: TGTGCCTGGAGTTCTAGCGGGACCACAGATACGCAGTATTTT.

This clone was counted between two and nine times. V is TRBV11-3 and J is TRBJ2-7, with 7 bases aligning to TRBD2. Germline CDR1 reads SGHNT; CDR2 reads YENEEA. The CDR3 runs to 14 residues. The V and J ends lost 5 bases and 2 bases, in that order; junction bases with no gene match: 6. CDR3 in DNA: TGTGCCAGCAGCCCCGGCGGGGGTGCCTACGAGCAGTACTTC. Its protein product is CASSPGGGAYEQYF. Together with reference TRBV11-3 and TRBJ2-7, the CDR3 gives the full variable domain: EAGVVQSPRYKIIEKKQPVAFWCNPISGHNTLYWYLQNLGQGPELLIRYENEEAVDDSQLPKDRFSAERLKGVDSTLKIQPAELGDSAVYLCASSPGGGAYEQYFGPGTRLTVT.

Only a few counts were recorded for this clone. The CDR3 region has the DNA TGTGCCAGCAGTGAAGTCGGAGGTGAGCAGTTCTTC. Protein sequence: CASSEVGGEQFF. The genes are TRBV25-1 and TRBJ2-1; a weak D match, TRBD2 (5 bases). Trimming shortened V by 2 bases and J by 9 bases, and 8 bases separated the two germline ends. CDR1 and CDR2 from the germline V gene are MGHDK and SYGVNS. The CDR3 runs to 12 residues.

This sequence joins TRBV7-5 and TRBJ2-2; TRBD2, the table's D call, lacks a check against the DNA. TRBV7-5 is assigned pseudogene status. The CDR3 totals 12 residues. The CDR3 DNA sequence: TGTGCCAGAAGCTTGGCTAGCGGGGAGCTGTTTTTT. The encoded protein is CARSLASGELFF.

This clone was found a few times. The chain links TRBV19 to TRBJ1-1; D is possibly TRBD1 (6 bases). V was shortened by 8 bases and J by 3 bases, with 16 bases between the two germline ends. The germline CDR1 and CDR2 sequences are LNHDA and SQIVND (reference sequence). The CDR3 spans 14 residues. CDR3 sequence (DNA): TGTGCCAGTTTCGACCAGGGGCGGTACACTGAAGCTTTCTTT. Its protein product is CASFDQGRYTEAFF. Using reference TRBV19 and TRBJ1-1 for the parts outside the CDR3, the full variable domain is DGGITQSPKYLFRKEGQNVTLSCEQNLNHDAMYWYRQDPGQGLRLIYYSQIVNDFQKGDIAEGYSVSREKKESFPLTVTSAQKNPTAFYLCASFDQGRYTEAFFGQGTRLTVV.

The chain uses TRBV7-6 and TRBJ2-7, with D perhaps matching TRBD2 (6 bases). The CDR3 totals 15 residues. V shed 2 bases and J shed 2 bases, with 13 bases lying between them. Per the germline V gene, CDR1 is SGHVS and CDR2 is FNYEAQ. CDR3 sequence reads: CASSLQGRGTYEQYF. DNA of the CDR3: TGTGCCAGCAGCTTACAGGGACGGGGGACCTACGAGCAGTACTTC.

This clone was counted only a few times. The chain uses TRBV5-1 and TRBJ1-4; a weak D match, TRBD1 (6 bases). The CDR3 spans 17 residues. V lost 0 bases to trimming and J lost 0 bases, with 12 bases between them. CDR1 and CDR2 from the germline V gene are SGHRS and YFSETQ. The CDR3 protein is CASSLEVGAATNEKLFF. The CDR3 nucleotides read TGCGCCAGCAGCTTGGAGGTGGGGGCAGCAACTAATGAAAAACTGTTTTTT.

This clone has a handful of counts. The V call is TRBV7-9, the J call TRBJ2-2, with D possibly being TRBD2 (5 bases). The ends were cut back, 6 bases at V and 2 bases at J, with 22 bases in the middle. Germline-derived CDR1 and CDR2 are SEHNR and FQNEAQ (reference sequence). This CDR3 contains 18 residues. The CDR3 DNA sequence: TGTGCCAGCAGTTACCTAGCCGACTGGACCAGCAACACCGGGGAGCTGTTTTTT. Its translation is CASSYLADWTSNTGELFF.